The sequence of this T cell receptor beta chain was determined in a study of blood T cells in healthy people across ages. Germline loops: CDR1 MDHEN, CDR2 SYDVKM. With 6 bases clipped from V and 5 bases from J, the junction kept 9 bases outside the gene matches. The CDR3 consists of 14 residues. A second roughly 6 to 11 cycle PCR used barcoded and J-beta primers. Researchers report that each sample yielded at least 3 million CDR3-containing paired-end reads. One entry per CDR3 protein, called by TCRdb with MiXCR from the 5' RACE reads. This sample yields approximately 830,000 distinct CDR3 sequences, of which around 62% are seen a single time; 28% belongs to the top ten.

What was sequenced was blood. The sequence derives from a young man in good health. This sequence joins TRBV28 and TRBJ2-5; 7 nucleotides align to TRBD2. CDR3 coding DNA: TGTGCCAGCAGGTCCAGAGCGGGGCGGGAGACCCAGTACTTC. It encodes CASRSRAGRETQYF.